This TCR beta chain was sequenced for a study of blood T cell repertoires in COVID-19. In the source study's methods: Reference gene primer amplification yielded estimated nucleated cell counts. The protocol was immunoSEQ multiplex PCR, while the TCRdb copy is restricted to in-frame clones and leaves out a portion. The V and J calls and clone size were taken over from that table, and D and trimming were inferred from the DNA. The sample shows about 200,000 clones, roughly 80% of them seen only once. This CDR3 is 14 amino acids long. Germline V gives CDR1 KGHSH, CDR2 LQKENI. Trimming took off 2 bases at V and 3 bases at J, with 10 bases between the two ends.

This receptor was taken from a woman of 80 years or more with acute or convalescent COVID-19. V gene TRBV18 combines with J gene TRBJ1-1; D perhaps matches TRBD1 (6 bases). Sequencing was performed on peripheral blood. CDR3 sequence reads: CASSPWDTYTEAFF. Here the CDR3 DNA reads TGTGCCAGCTCACCATGGGACACCTACACTGAAGCTTTCTTT.